This T cell receptor (beta chain) was recorded in a study of shared clonotypes between healthy human individuals. As for the study in general: Per donor, three plates held CD4 naive cells, three held CD4 memory, two held CD8 naive and one held CD8 memory.

Libraries were prepared by immunoSEQ multiplex PCR; TCRdb keeps only in-frame clonotypes and omits some of them. Of a few million clones listed, over 85% are singletons. Division of CD4+ cells produced a CD45RA+ naive subset and a CD45RA-negative memory subset. Sequencing used naive CD4+ T cells sorted from blood. Subset indicated: CD45RA+ positively selected. The TCR originated in a man aged 18 to 29 in good health.

The CDR3 spells CASSFQQGRAFF. The CDR3 DNA follows: TGTGCCAGCAGTTTTCAACAGGGTCGAGCTTTCTTT. The chain is built from TRBV6-5 and TRBJ1-1, with a possible D match to TRBD1 (6 bases). Germline CDR1 is MNHEY and CDR2 is SVGAGI. V was pared by 4 bases and J by 10 bases, with 13 bases between. CDR3 length: 12 residues.